Detailed here is one TCR beta chain. This sample is part of a study of blood T cell repertoires in COVID-19. Original data processing: Cell counts per sample came from amplifying reference gene primers. The method was immunoSEQ multiplex PCR; TCRdb's version includes in-frame clones alone and lacks a portion of them. From that table come the V and J calls and clone size; the DNA was used to work out D and trimming. The profile shows approximately 30,000 clones, 75% to 95% of them singletons. This TCR derives from a human donor with active COVID-19. The donor label of this sample is uncertain. The sample comprised peripheral blood.

CDR3 DNA: TGTGCCAGCAGCCAGTGGGGGCAGGGACCCCCCGGGGAGCTGTTTTTT. Translation: CASSQWGQGPPGELFF. This rearrangement joins TRBV7-3 to TRBJ2-2; TRBD1 might be the D (6 bases). CDR3 size: 16 residues. CDR1 is SGHTA, CDR2 FQGTGA, per germline. The V end lost 5 bases, the J end lost 6 bases, and 19 bases lay between the germline ends.